This note documents a single T cell receptor beta chain sequence. A junction end diverges from the germline sequence, so it may reflect a read error. These data are taken from a study of radiation and T cells in renal cell carcinoma. This table comes from immunoSEQ multiplex PCR, and its TCRdb copy is limited to in-frame clones, with some not included. The sample yields over 10,000 clones, over 60% seen once. Germline lookup yields CDR1 LNHDA and CDR2 SQIVND (reference sequence). This CDR3 comprises 14 residues. Treatment in this sample: treatment-naive control, cytoreductive nephrectomy. The chain links TRBV19 to TRBJ1-1, with 9 bases lining up with TRBD1. The sample consisted of tumor tissue, taken from a patient whose treatment was nephrectomy without radiotherapy. This TCR was recovered from a woman of 80 years or more with renal cell carcinoma. The CDR3 region has the DNA TGTGCCAGTAGTACCACAGGGGGCCCCCGGAAGGATACATTT. This encodes CASSTTGGPRKDTF.